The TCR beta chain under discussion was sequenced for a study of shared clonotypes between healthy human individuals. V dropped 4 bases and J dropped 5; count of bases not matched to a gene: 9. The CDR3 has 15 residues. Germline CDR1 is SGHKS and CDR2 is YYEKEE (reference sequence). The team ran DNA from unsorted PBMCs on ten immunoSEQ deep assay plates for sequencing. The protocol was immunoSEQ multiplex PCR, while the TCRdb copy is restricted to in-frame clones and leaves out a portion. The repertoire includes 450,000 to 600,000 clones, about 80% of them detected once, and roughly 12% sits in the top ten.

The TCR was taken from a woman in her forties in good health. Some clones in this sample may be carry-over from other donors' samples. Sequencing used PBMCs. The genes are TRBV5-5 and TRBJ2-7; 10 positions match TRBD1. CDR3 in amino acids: CASSNPGTGVHEQYF. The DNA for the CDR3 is TGTGCCAGCAGCAACCCCGGGACAGGGGTGCACGAGCAGTACTTC.